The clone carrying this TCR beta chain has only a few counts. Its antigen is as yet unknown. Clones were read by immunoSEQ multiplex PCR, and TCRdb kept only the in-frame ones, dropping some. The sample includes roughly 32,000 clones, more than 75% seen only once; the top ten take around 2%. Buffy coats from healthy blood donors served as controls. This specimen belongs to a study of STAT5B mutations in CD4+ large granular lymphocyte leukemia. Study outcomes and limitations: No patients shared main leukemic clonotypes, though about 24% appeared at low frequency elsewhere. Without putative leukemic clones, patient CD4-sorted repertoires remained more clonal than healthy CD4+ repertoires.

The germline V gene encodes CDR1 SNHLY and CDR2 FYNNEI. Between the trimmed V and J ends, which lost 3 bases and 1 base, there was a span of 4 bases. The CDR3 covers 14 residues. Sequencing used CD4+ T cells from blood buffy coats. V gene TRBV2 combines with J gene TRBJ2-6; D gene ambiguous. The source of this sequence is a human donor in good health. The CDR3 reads CASSDGSGANVLTF. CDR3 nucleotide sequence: TGTGCCAGCAGTGACGGGTCTGGGGCCAACGTCCTGACTTTC.